The sequence of this TCR beta chain was determined in a study of T and B cells in COVID-19 patients. At the level of the study: The recovered patients had mostly mild to moderate COVID-19 with outpatient management. About 90% of the roughly 20 active-infection patients had comorbidities associated with unfavorable COVID-19 outcome. Study-wide results and limits: Sorted SARS-CoV-2-responsive or tetramer+ T cells and CD4+, regulatory and CD8+ subsets were not yet sequenced.

From blood, about 240-550 ng of genomic DNA served as TRB template. Per the germline V gene, CDR1 is MNHEY and CDR2 is SVGAGI. The CDR3 contains 16 residues. The V segment lost 4 bases and the J segment 3 bases; nucleotides outside the gene matches: 7. As concerns this clonotype: Its antigen remains unknown.

TRB rearrangements were amplified by multiplex PCR with BIOMED2 TRB-A/B primers. TCRdb redid the calling of the multiplex PCR reads with MiXCR, one entry per CDR3 protein. The sample contains some 8,100 distinct CDR3 sequences, more than 20% of which appear only once. This rearrangement joins TRBV6-5 to TRBJ1-1, with TRBD1 matching over 11 bases. The sequence derives from a human donor who had recovered from COVID-19. Sequences were obtained from blood. This CDR3 is CASSSGQGGPYTEAFF. The CDR3 region has the DNA TGTGCCAGCAGTTCGGGACAGGGGGGGCCTTACACTGAAGCTTTCTTT.